This TCR beta chain comes out of a study of T cell responses to AZD1222 COVID-19 vaccine. About the study: Recipients boosted at about 4 weeks or about 12 weeks are pooled. General observations from the study: Baseline seropositivity characterized only 5 or 6 AZD1222 recipients. Spike-wide coverage was observed for vaccine-associated CD4 TCRs, with dominant responses at 160-218 and 743-854. Donors were mostly white British, more females; clonal diversity possibly underestimated.

Regarding this clone: Its antigen remains unidentified.

Germline V lookup: CDR1 MDHEN, CDR2 SYDVKM. The V and J ends lost 5 bases and 1 base, in that order; junction bases with no gene match: 4. The CDR3 totals 14 residues. Sequencing used immunoSEQ multiplex PCR; TCRdb keeps in-frame clones, though not all of them. The sample has about 100,000 clones, around 92% seen once. V and J are TRBV28 and TRBJ2-5, with TRBD1 matching over 7 bases. The sequence came from an adult in good health. Sequencing was performed on peripheral blood, taken on day 0 of AZD1222 vaccination. CDR3 nucleotide sequence: TGTGCCAGCAGTCTGGACAGGATCCAAGAGACCCAGTACTTC. It translates to CASSLDRIQETQYF.